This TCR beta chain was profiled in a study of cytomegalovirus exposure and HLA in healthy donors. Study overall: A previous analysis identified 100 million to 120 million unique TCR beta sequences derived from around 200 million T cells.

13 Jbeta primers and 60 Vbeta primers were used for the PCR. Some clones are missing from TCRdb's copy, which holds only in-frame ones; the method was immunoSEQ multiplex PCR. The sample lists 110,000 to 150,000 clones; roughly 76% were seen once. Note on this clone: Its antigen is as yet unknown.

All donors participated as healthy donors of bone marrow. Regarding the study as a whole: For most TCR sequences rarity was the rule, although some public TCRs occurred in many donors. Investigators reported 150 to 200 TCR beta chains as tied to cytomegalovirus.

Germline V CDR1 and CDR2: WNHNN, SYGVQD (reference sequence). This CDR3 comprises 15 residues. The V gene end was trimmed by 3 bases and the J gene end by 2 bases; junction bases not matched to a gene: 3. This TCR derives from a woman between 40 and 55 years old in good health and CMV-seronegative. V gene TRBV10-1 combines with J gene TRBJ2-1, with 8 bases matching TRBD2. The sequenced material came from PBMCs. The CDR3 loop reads CASSDTGGPYNEQFF. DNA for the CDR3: TGCGCCAGCAGTGATACGGGGGGGCCCTACAATGAGCAGTTCTTC.